These 15 T cell receptor beta chains share one sample of origin, sequenced in a study of blood T cell repertoires in COVID-19. Sequencing was performed with immunoSEQ multiplex PCR; in TCRdb, only in-frame clones are kept and a portion is missing. The data contain over 150,000 clones, roughly 88% of them singletons. The sample consisted of peripheral blood. The receptors were sampled from a man older than 75 with COVID-19, enrolled during active disease.

This clone has only one observation. The chain is built from TRBV3-1 (or the pseudogene TRBV3-2) and TRBJ1-3; 7 nucleotides line up with TRBD1. The germline V gene encodes CDR1 LGHDT and CDR2 YNNKEL (reference sequence). After removal of 5 bases from V and 2 bases from J, the junction contained 9 bases not matched to a gene. The CDR3 has 16 residues. The CDR3, as DNA: TGTGCCAGCAGCTCCCGACAGGGAACTGCTGGAAACACCATATATTTT. Translation gives CASSSRQGTAGNTIYF.

This chain uses TRBV5-4 with TRBJ2-7; the D is unclear. The germline CDR1 and CDR2 sequences are SGHNT and YYREEE (reference sequence). This CDR3 region has 14 residues. V shed 0 bases and J shed 1 base, with 8 bases lying between them. CDR3 amino acids: CASSLAESSYEQYF. In DNA form, the CDR3 reads TGTGCCAGCAGCTTGGCCGAGAGTTCCTACGAGCAGTACTTC.

The DNA of the CDR3 is TGCGCCAGCAGCTTGGATGGGGGCGACAACGCTGAAGCTTTCTTT. It encodes CASSLDGGDNAEAFF. The rearrangement links TRBV5-1 to TRBJ1-1; maybe TRBD1 (6 bases). Germline values: CDR1 SGHRS, CDR2 YFSETQ. V lost 0 bases to trimming and J lost 6 bases, with 15 bases between them. This CDR3 is built from 15 residues.

The chain joins TRBV5-6 to TRBJ1-6; 9 bases are a match to TRBD1. The CDR3 loop spans 14 amino acids. The junction had 9 bases not matched to a gene; V was cut back by 7 bases and J by 10 bases. From germline, CDR1 is SGHDT and CDR2 YYEEEE. CDR3 residues: CASGPGQGRSPLHF. In nucleotides, the CDR3 is TGTGCCAGCGGCCCGGGACAGGGAAGATCACCCCTCCACTTT.

This clone was observed a single time. V and J are TRBV6-1 and TRBJ1-1; 8 bases map to TRBD1. J gave up 11 bases and V 3 bases, and 5 bases lay outside the gene matches. Per the germline V gene, CDR1 is MNHNS and CDR2 is SASEGT. The CDR3 covers 12 residues. CDR3 DNA sequence: TGTGCCAGCAGTGAGGACAGGGTTAAGGCTTTCTTT. Translating it yields CASSEDRVKAFF.

The rearrangement uses TRBV10-3 and TRBJ1-4; 8 bases map to TRBD1. Germline CDR1 is ENHRY and CDR2 is SYGVKD. V was pared by 0 bases and J by 8 bases, with 8 bases of the junction left unmatched. The CDR3 covers 16 residues. CDR3 amino acids: CAISESRGQAYEKLFF. DNA of the CDR3: TGTGCCATCAGTGAGTCGAGGGGACAGGCATACGAAAAACTGTTTTTT.

The chain carries TRBV11-2 and TRBJ2-7, with D possibly matching TRBD2 (5 bases). The CDR3 is made up of 13 amino acids. Trimming took off 5 bases at V and 7 bases at J, with 15 bases between the two ends. CDR1 is SGHAT and CDR2 is FQNNGV in the germline V gene. The CDR3 region is CASSTGREGEQYF. The DNA for the CDR3 is TGTGCCAGCAGCACCGGGCGAGAGGGAGAGCAGTACTTC. Together with reference TRBV11-2 and TRBJ2-7, the CDR3 gives the full variable domain: EAGVAQSPRYKIIEKRQSVAFWCNPISGHATLYWYQQILGQGPKLLIQFQNNGVVDDSQLPKDRFSAERLKGVDSTLKIQPAKLEDSAVYLCASSTGREGEQYFGPGTRLTVT.

This clone has only one observation. The chain recombines TRBV4-1 with TRBJ1-2; D possibly corresponds to TRBD1 (5 bases). The ends were cut back, 3 bases at V and 7 bases at J, with 12 bases in the middle. CDR3 length: 13 residues. Germline V gives CDR1 MGHRA, CDR2 YSYEKL. This CDR3 is CASSHDSWGGYTF. CDR3 sequence (DNA): TGCGCCAGCAGCCATGACAGCTGGGGTGGCTACACCTTC.

This rearrangement joins TRBV7-9 to TRBJ1-4; 10 nucleotides match TRBD1. Germline V gene sequence: CDR1 SEHNR, CDR2 FQNEAQ (reference sequence). This CDR3 contains 15 residues. V trimming: 3 bases; J trimming: 5 bases; junction bases outside the gene matches: 3. As DNA, the CDR3 is TGTGCCAGCAGCTTGACAGGGGGCGGAAATGAAAAACTGTTTTTT. Translation gives CASSLTGGGNEKLFF.

The CDR3 region is CASSSPPQDGYTF. The DNA of the CDR3 is TGTGCCAGCAGCTCGCCGCCCCAGGATGGCTACACCTTC. This chain connects TRBV7-2 to TRBJ1-2; unclear D gene. The CDR3 loop spans 13 amino acids. The germline V and J ends were trimmed by 4 bases and 6 bases, with 12 bases remaining between them. Germline lookup yields CDR1 SGHTA and CDR2 FQGNSA. Looking up the rest from reference TRBV7-2 and TRBJ1-2 gives the full variable domain: GAGVSQSPSNKVTEKGKDVELRCDPISGHTALYWYRQSLGQGLEFLIYFQGNSAPDKSGLPSDRFSAERTGGSVSTLTIQRTQQEDSAVYLCASSSPPQDGYTFGSGTRLTVV.

The V call is TRBV5-1, the J call TRBJ1-6, with 8 bases fitting TRBD1. This CDR3 spans 16 amino acids. J lost 2 bases, V lost 0 bases, and 1 base had no gene match. CDR1 is SGHRS and CDR2 is YFSETQ in the germline V gene. The CDR3 DNA is TGCGCCAGCAGCTTGGAGACAGGGGCCTATAATTCACCCCTCCACTTT. Translation gives CASSLETGAYNSPLHF.

This clone was picked up a small number of times. This rearrangement joins TRBV7-9 to TRBJ2-7, with 10 positions matching TRBD1. Germline CDR1 reads SEHNR; CDR2 reads FQNEAQ (reference sequence). The CDR3 has 15 residues. V was clipped by 5 bases and J by 5 bases; unmatched bases: 9. CDR3 loop: CASSLRTGGKNEQYF. CDR3 sequence (DNA): TGTGCCAGCAGCCTCCGGACAGGGGGGAAAAACGAGCAGTACTTC. The entire variable domain, with the rest obtained from reference TRBV7-9 and TRBJ2-7, is as follows: DTGVSQNPRHKITKRGQNVTFRCDPISEHNRLYWYRQTLGQGPEFLTYFQNEAQLEKSRLLSDRFSAERPKGSFSTLEIQRTEQGDSAMYLCASSLRTGGKNEQYFGPGTRLTVT.

The chain has TRBV5-1 and TRBJ1-2; 8 bases align to TRBD1. The CDR3 runs 16 residues. Per the germline V gene, CDR1 is SGHRS and CDR2 is YFSETQ. V was clipped by 4 bases and J by 6 bases; unmatched bases: 14. The CDR3 loop is CASSPLDRQGNNGYTF. The DNA for the CDR3 is TGCGCCAGCAGCCCCTTGGATAGACAGGGGAATAATGGCTACACCTTC.

The rearrangement joins TRBV12-3 or TRBV12-4 to TRBJ1-1; 9 nucleotides match TRBD1. J lost 11 bases, V lost 5 bases, and 9 bases had no gene match. This CDR3 has 13 amino acids. The CDR3 DNA follows: TGTGCCAGCAGTCTGGGACAGGGAGACGGTGCTTTCTTT. The encoded protein is CASSLGQGDGAFF.

This clone was recorded only once. The chain is built from TRBV15 and TRBJ2-3; 8 nucleotides agree with TRBD2. CDR3 length: 15 amino acids. V was pared by 3 bases and J by 4 bases, with 6 bases of the junction left unmatched. Germline V lookup: CDR1 LNHNV, CDR2 YYDKDF (reference sequence). The CDR3 bases are TGTGCCACCAGCAGGGGACTAGGGGGAGCAGATACGCAGTATTTT. Residues: CATSRGLGGADTQYF.